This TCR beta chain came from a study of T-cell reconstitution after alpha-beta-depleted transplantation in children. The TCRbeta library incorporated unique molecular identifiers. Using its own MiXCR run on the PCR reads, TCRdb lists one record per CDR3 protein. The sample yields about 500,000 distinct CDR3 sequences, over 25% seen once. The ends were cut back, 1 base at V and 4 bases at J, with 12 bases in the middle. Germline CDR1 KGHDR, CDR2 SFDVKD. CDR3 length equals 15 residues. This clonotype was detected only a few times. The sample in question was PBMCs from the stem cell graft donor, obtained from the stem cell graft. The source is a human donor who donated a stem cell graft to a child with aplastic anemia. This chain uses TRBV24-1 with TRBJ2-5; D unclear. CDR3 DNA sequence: TGTGCCACCAGTGATTTAGTGGGATTAACAGAGACCCAGTACTTC. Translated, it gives CATSDLVGLTETQYF.